This section outlines one TCR beta chain sequence together with its context. Its specificity is not known. Researchers ran the PCR with 60 Vbeta and 13 Jbeta primers. Clones were sequenced by immunoSEQ multiplex PCR, and TCRdb holds only the in-frame ones, with some missing. Counted here are 200,000 or so clones, roughly four fifths occurring once; the ten biggest clones make up about 0.094%. The sample is drawn from a study of cytomegalovirus exposure and HLA in healthy donors. Points from the study as a whole: One later analysis reportedly identified an Asian-associated ancestry cluster that showed fewer N-insertions than the roughly 700-donor mean. The authors later found HLA-associated TCR beta chains more clonally expanded than equally common others.

In germline, CDR1 is LNHDA, CDR2 SQIVND (reference sequence). V lost 10 bases, J lost 6 bases, and 7 bases stayed unmatched. The CDR3 has 13 amino acids. Sequenced input: PBMCs. The clonotype originates from a boy between 2 and 10 years old in good health and CMV-seronegative. The chain joins TRBV19 to TRBJ2-2; 8 nucleotides line up with TRBD1. This CDR3 reads CATRKTGAGELFF. CDR3 coding DNA: TGTGCCACCCGAAAGACAGGGGCCGGGGAGCTGTTTTTT.